The rows below give T cell receptor beta chains drawn from one sample of a study of T cell changes during pregnancy in multiple sclerosis. The method was immunoSEQ multiplex PCR; TCRdb's version includes in-frame clones alone and lacks a portion of them. The data contain under 85,000 clones, about 91% of them seen just once; the ten biggest clones take up about 0.3%. The input for sequencing was CD4+ T cells from peripheral blood mononuclear cells, taken in the third trimester of pregnancy. The receptor set was obtained from a female donor in good health, enrolled as a control in a pregnancy study. CDR3s include the opening cysteine and the closing phenylalanine or tryptophan. Each record gives: V gene, D gene, CDR3 length, clone size, J gene, CDR3 DNA, CDR3 protein. A D gene is named only where the DNA matches it firmly. Part of the rows lack a size; the others show once, few, many or a class for expanded clones.

v_gene: TRBV18; d_gene: TRBD1; len: 13; abundance: NA; j_gene: TRBJ1-2; CDR3nt: TGTGCCAGCTCCCCGACAGGGGAGTATGGCTACACCTTC; CDR3aa: CASSPTGEYGYTF
v_gene: TRBV30; d_gene: NA; len: 14; abundance: few; j_gene: TRBJ1-1; CDR3nt: TGTGCCTGGGAGAGGGGGGGATTCTACACTGAAGCTTTCTTT; CDR3aa: CAWERGGFYTEAFF
v_gene: TRBV7-2; d_gene: TRBD1; len: 15; abundance: NA; j_gene: TRBJ2-7; CDR3nt: TGTGCCAGCAGCTTATGGACAGGCCCCCCCTACGAGCAGTACTTC; CDR3aa: CASSLWTGPPYEQYF
v_gene: TRBV7-9; d_gene: TRBD1; len: 14; abundance: NA; j_gene: TRBJ1-5; CDR3nt: TGTGCCAGCAGCTTAGGGACAGGGCTTCAGCCCCAGCATTTT; CDR3aa: CASSLGTGLQPQHF
v_gene: TRBV7-9; d_gene: NA; len: 14; abundance: few; j_gene: TRBJ2-2; CDR3nt: TGTGCCAGCAGCTTAGGACAGAACACCGGGGAGCTGTTTTTT; CDR3aa: CASSLGQNTGELFF
v_gene: TRBV9; d_gene: TRBD1; len: 16; abundance: NA; j_gene: TRBJ2-2; CDR3nt: TGTGCCAGCAGCGTAGAGGGACAGGCTGACACCGGGGAGCTGTTTTTT; CDR3aa: CASSVEGQADTGELFF
v_gene: TRBV5-6; d_gene: NA; len: 14; abundance: NA; j_gene: TRBJ2-5; CDR3nt: TGTGCCAGCAGCTTACCAGGGGTCCCAGAGACCCAGTACTTC; CDR3aa: CASSLPGVPETQYF
v_gene: TRBV14; d_gene: TRBD2; len: 16; abundance: NA; j_gene: TRBJ2-1; CDR3nt: TGTGCCAGCAGCCGAAATCTACGGCTAGCGGGGGGGGAGCAGTTCTTC; CDR3aa: CASSRNLRLAGGEQFF
v_gene: TRBV5-4; d_gene: NA; len: 14; abundance: NA; j_gene: TRBJ1-6; CDR3nt: TGTGCCAGCAGTCCAGGGTGGTCTAATTCACCCCTCCACTTT; CDR3aa: CASSPGWSNSPLHF
v_gene: TRBV29-1; d_gene: TRBD1; len: 13; abundance: NA; j_gene: TRBJ1-2; CDR3nt: TGCAGCGTTGTAATCCAGGGGGCGGGGGGCTACACCTTC; CDR3aa: CSVVIQGAGGYTF
v_gene: TRBV7-3; d_gene: NA; len: 17; abundance: NA; j_gene: TRBJ2-2; CDR3nt: TGTGCCAGCAGCTTCCAGATTCCGACAGCGAACACCGGGGAGCTGTTTTTT; CDR3aa: CASSFQIPTANTGELFF
v_gene: TRBV29-1; d_gene: TRBD2; len: 16; abundance: NA; j_gene: TRBJ2-3; CDR3nt: TGCAGCGTTCACTGGACTAGCGGGGGCCCGGGGGATACGCAGTATTTT; CDR3aa: CSVHWTSGGPGDTQYF
v_gene: TRBV6-5; d_gene: NA; len: 14; abundance: NA; j_gene: TRBJ1-2; CDR3nt: TGTGCCAGCACGCGCGATGACAGGTCGTATGGCTACACCTTC; CDR3aa: CASTRDDRSYGYTF
v_gene: TRBV6-1; d_gene: NA; len: 15; abundance: NA; j_gene: TRBJ1-2; CDR3nt: TGTGCCAGCAGTGAAGGGTCGGGGGAAAGCTATGGCTACACCTTC; CDR3aa: CASSEGSGESYGYTF
v_gene: TRBV11-2; d_gene: NA; len: 16; abundance: NA; j_gene: TRBJ1-1; CDR3nt: TGTGCCAGCAGCTCCGGTGGGGCCAGGGGAAACACTGAAGCTTTCTTT; CDR3aa: CASSSGGARGNTEAFF
v_gene: TRBV11-2; d_gene: NA; len: 15; abundance: once; j_gene: TRBJ1-1; CDR3nt: TGTGCCAGCAGCTTAGAAGGGGCGTTGAACACTGAAGCTTTCTTT; CDR3aa: CASSLEGALNTEAFF
v_gene: TRBV30; d_gene: NA; len: 12; abundance: once; j_gene: TRBJ2-3; CDR3nt: TGTGCCTGGAGATTAGGCACAGATACGCAGTATTTT; CDR3aa: CAWRLGTDTQYF
v_gene: TRBV5-4; d_gene: TRBD1; len: 14; abundance: few; j_gene: TRBJ2-7; CDR3nt: TGTGCCAGCAGCTTGGTGGGACAGAGCTACGAGCAGTACTTC; CDR3aa: CASSLVGQSYEQYF
v_gene: TRBV18; d_gene: NA; len: 15; abundance: NA; j_gene: TRBJ1-5; CDR3nt: TGTGCCAGCTCACCATCGGCGCAGCCGAGGCAGCCCCAGCATTTT; CDR3aa: CASSPSAQPRQPQHF
v_gene: TRBV15; d_gene: NA; len: 15; abundance: NA; j_gene: TRBJ1-2; CDR3nt: TGTGCCACCAGCAGAGCCCCGGCGGGGAGCTATGGCTACACCTTC; CDR3aa: CATSRAPAGSYGYTF
v_gene: TRBV7-3; d_gene: TRBD2; len: 17; abundance: NA; j_gene: TRBJ2-1; CDR3nt: TGTGCCAGCAGCTCCGGACTAGCGGGGGGGAGGGGTAATGAGCAGTTCTTC; CDR3aa: CASSSGLAGGRGNEQFF
v_gene: TRBV27; d_gene: TRBD1; len: 14; abundance: NA; j_gene: TRBJ1-1; CDR3nt: TGTGCCAGCAGAACCCGGACAGGGATTGGCGAAGCTTTCTTT; CDR3aa: CASRTRTGIGEAFF
v_gene: TRBV21-1; d_gene: NA; len: 15; abundance: NA; j_gene: TRBJ1-1; CDR3nt: TGTGCCAGCAGCAAAAAAGTAGTCATGAACACTGAAGCTTTCTTT; CDR3aa: CASSKKVVMNTEAFF
v_gene: TRBV2; d_gene: TRBD1; len: 17; abundance: NA; j_gene: TRBJ2-3; CDR3nt: TGTGCCAGCAGGGGGACAGGGACATTTGGGGGCACAGATACGCAGTATTTT; CDR3aa: CASRGTGTFGGTDTQYF
v_gene: TRBV7-8; d_gene: TRBD1; len: 15; abundance: NA; j_gene: TRBJ1-1; CDR3nt: TGTGCCAGCAGCTCGATGACAGGGTTTAGTACTGAAGCTTTCTTT; CDR3aa: CASSSMTGFSTEAFF
v_gene: TRBV6-5; d_gene: NA; len: 16; abundance: NA; j_gene: TRBJ2-1; CDR3nt: TGTGCCAGCAGTTACTCGGGGGGGGGCCATGTGAATGAGCAGTTCTTC; CDR3aa: CASSYSGGGHVNEQFF
v_gene: TRBV7-9; d_gene: NA; len: 14; abundance: NA; j_gene: TRBJ2-1; CDR3nt: TGTGCCAGCAGCTTAAGTCTAGTTGGCGGTGAGCAGTTCTTC; CDR3aa: CASSLSLVGGEQFF
v_gene: TRBV19; d_gene: NA; len: 13; abundance: NA; j_gene: TRBJ1-4; CDR3nt: TGTGCCAGTAGTATAGTAGAGGGGGTTGCACTGTTTTTT; CDR3aa: CASSIVEGVALFF
v_gene: TRBV18; d_gene: NA; len: 15; abundance: NA; j_gene: TRBJ1-4; CDR3nt: TGTGCCAGTTCAGGCCCTCTCTCAACTAATGAAAAACTGTTTTTT; CDR3aa: CASSGPLSTNEKLFF
v_gene: TRBV19; d_gene: NA; len: 16; abundance: NA; j_gene: TRBJ2-7; CDR3nt: TGTGCCAGTAGTATAACCGGGACACGGACTTCCTACGAGCAGTACTTC; CDR3aa: CASSITGTRTSYEQYF
v_gene: TRBV5-6; d_gene: TRBD1; len: 14; abundance: NA; j_gene: TRBJ1-2; CDR3nt: TGTGCCAGCAGCTTCGGCAGGGGGTACTATGGCTACACCTTC; CDR3aa: CASSFGRGYYGYTF
v_gene: TRBV10-3; d_gene: NA; len: 14; abundance: NA; j_gene: TRBJ1-2; CDR3nt: TGTGCCATCAGTGTCGCAGGGTTTAACTATGGCTACACCTTC; CDR3aa: CAISVAGFNYGYTF
v_gene: TRBV9; d_gene: NA; len: 12; abundance: few; j_gene: TRBJ1-1; CDR3nt: TGTGCCAGCAGCGAGGAGGAGGCTGAAGCTTTCTTT; CDR3aa: CASSEEEAEAFF
v_gene: TRBV19; d_gene: NA; len: 15; abundance: once; j_gene: TRBJ1-1; CDR3nt: TGTGCCAGCAGACCTCCACAGGGAATGAACACTGAAGCTTTCTTT; CDR3aa: CASRPPQGMNTEAFF
v_gene: TRBV5-4; d_gene: TRBD1; len: 15; abundance: NA; j_gene: TRBJ1-2; CDR3nt: TGTGCCAGCAGCTTGGCCGAAGACAGGGTCTCTGGCTACACCTTC; CDR3aa: CASSLAEDRVSGYTF
v_gene: TRBV30; d_gene: TRBD1; len: 16; abundance: NA; j_gene: TRBJ1-2; CDR3nt: TGTGCCTGGACAACGGGACAGGGGGCCTCTAACTATGGCTACACCTTC; CDR3aa: CAWTTGQGASNYGYTF
v_gene: TRBV7-9; d_gene: NA; len: 17; abundance: NA; j_gene: TRBJ1-1; CDR3nt: TGTGCCAGCAGCTTAGGAGCGGCTGCGGTACTAAACACTGAAGCTTTCTTT; CDR3aa: CASSLGAAAVLNTEAFF
v_gene: TRBV30; d_gene: NA; len: 13; abundance: NA; j_gene: TRBJ1-6; CDR3nt: TGTGCCTGGAGTGACGGACAAAATTCACCCCTCCACTTT; CDR3aa: CAWSDGQNSPLHF
v_gene: TRBV6-1; d_gene: NA; len: 11; abundance: NA; j_gene: TRBJ2-3; CDR3nt: TGTGCCAGCACTTACACAGATACGCAGTATTTT; CDR3aa: CASTYTDTQYF
v_gene: TRBV19; d_gene: TRBD1; len: 14; abundance: NA; j_gene: TRBJ1-1; CDR3nt: TGTGCCAGTAGTATAAGACAGGGAACGGCTGAAGCTTTCTTT; CDR3aa: CASSIRQGTAEAFF
v_gene: TRBV4-3; d_gene: NA; len: 14; abundance: NA; j_gene: TRBJ1-1; CDR3nt: TGCGCCAGCAGCCAAGATCCCCGCAGGTTAAGAGCTTTCTTT; CDR3aa: CASSQDPRRLRAFF
v_gene: TRBV4-2; d_gene: TRBD1; len: 18; abundance: once; j_gene: TRBJ2-6; CDR3nt: TGTGCCAGCAGCCACGGACAGGGCCTGAGCTCTGGGGCCAACGTCCTGACTTTC; CDR3aa: CASSHGQGLSSGANVLTF
v_gene: TRBV19; d_gene: NA; len: 15; abundance: NA; j_gene: TRBJ1-5; CDR3nt: TGTGCCAGTAGTATCGGACCCGCGGGGGGTCAGCCCCAGCATTTT; CDR3aa: CASSIGPAGGQPQHF
v_gene: TRBV10-3; d_gene: TRBD1; len: 17; abundance: NA; j_gene: TRBJ1-3; CDR3nt: TGTGCCATCAGTGAGTCGACTGGGACAGGGCTTGGAAACACCATATATTTT; CDR3aa: CAISESTGTGLGNTIYF
v_gene: TRBV5-4; d_gene: TRBD1; len: 14; abundance: NA; j_gene: TRBJ1-2; CDR3nt: TGTGCCAGCAGTTCGGACAGGGGGTTGTATGGCTACACCTTC; CDR3aa: CASSSDRGLYGYTF
v_gene: TRBV19; d_gene: NA; len: 11; abundance: NA; j_gene: TRBJ1-2; CDR3nt: TGTGCCAGTAGTACTTACTATGGCTACACCTTC; CDR3aa: CASSTYYGYTF
v_gene: TRBV9; d_gene: TRBD2; len: 16; abundance: NA; j_gene: TRBJ2-3; CDR3nt: TGTGCCAGCAGCGTAGTCATCGGGGGGGCCCCAGATACGCAGTATTTT; CDR3aa: CASSVVIGGAPDTQYF
v_gene: TRBV18; d_gene: NA; len: 13; abundance: few; j_gene: TRBJ1-1; CDR3nt: TGTGCCAGCTCACCGGAGATGAACACTGAAGCTTTCTTT; CDR3aa: CASSPEMNTEAFF
v_gene: TRBV7-2; d_gene: TRBD1; len: 15; abundance: NA; j_gene: TRBJ1-2; CDR3nt: TGTGCCAGCACATTCCGGGACAGGCCGAACTATGGCTACACCTTC; CDR3aa: CASTFRDRPNYGYTF
v_gene: TRBV7-2; d_gene: NA; len: 15; abundance: NA; j_gene: TRBJ1-2; CDR3nt: TGTGCCAGCAGCTTAGACGGGGAAGTTCGGAGTGGCTACACCTTC; CDR3aa: CASSLDGEVRSGYTF